The rows below give T cell receptor beta chains drawn from one sample of a study of T cells after somatic rescue of genetic block. Produced via immunoSEQ multiplex PCR; TCRdb's table is partial and in-frame only. The top ten clones hold 3% of a sample with approximately 67,000 clones, around 90% of them seen once. Sequenced: peripheral blood mononuclear cells (PBMCs). Source of these receptors: a man in his forties or fifties. Both conserved end residues are trimmed from each CDR3. The order of the fields is clone size, V gene, D gene, CDR3 protein. D genes are given only for firm matches. Size is omitted from some rows. Given values are once, few, many or a class for expanded clones.

once | TRBV2 | NA | ASSDLEQF
once | TRBV9 | NA | ASSGTVTGELF
NA | TRBV6-6 | NA | ASSRGTGTTDTQY
NA | TRBV10-3 | NA | AISRDGTAVGETQY
NA | TRBV6-5 | TRBD1 | ASSSAGTGDYGYT
NA | TRBV11-3 | NA | ASSELGRTEQY
NA | TRBV7-7 | NA | ASSSPGSGELF
NA | TRBV4-2 | NA | ASSQVPSRSYNEQF
NA | TRBV19 | NA | ASSLDGTLNTEAF
NA | TRBV7-3 | TRBD1 | ASSSRTGGSYNEQF
NA | TRBV4-1 | NA | ASSQESGRNQPQH
NA | TRBV7-2 | TRBD1 | ASSRDRGTDTIY
NA | TRBV27 | TRBD1 | ASRGQGLTEAF
NA | TRBV11-2 | NA | ASSFASETQY
few | TRBV6-1 | NA | ASRETGTDYNQPQH
NA | TRBV28 | TRBD1 | ASSSAGTGKTGELF
NA | TRBV5-1 | TRBD1 | ASSLTQGASDTQY
NA | TRBV7-9 | TRBD1 | ASSYGQGRYYGYT
NA | TRBV5-1 | NA | ASSLGAAGAGTDTQY
NA | TRBV7-7 | NA | ASSLPSRLTDTQY
NA | TRBV5-1 | TRBD2 | ASAWGLAGVGEQY
NA | TRBV19 | NA | ASSFPGYEQY
NA | TRBV7-9 | TRBD1 | ASSSNRQGHNYGYT
once | TRBV5-1 | NA | ASSLESSHNEQF
NA | TRBV5-1 | NA | ASSLDKLKGEKLF
NA | TRBV9 | NA | ASSVDRETQY
NA | TRBV5-1 | TRBD2 | ASSFPPSGGANTGELF
NA | TRBV4-1 | NA | ASSQYRSGELF
NA | TRBV5-6 | NA | ASSLARQVIQPQH
few | TRBV10-3 | TRBD1 | AISYPTGGHNEQF
NA | TRBV5-1 | NA | ASSLEGSGANVLT
NA | TRBV7-9 | NA | ASSFGVAYEQY
NA | TRBV19 | TRBD1 | ASRGTGSSYEQY
NA | TRBV10-1 | TRBD2 | ASSGVAGAEQY
NA | TRBV6-5 | NA | ASSYRQLQETQY
NA | TRBV11-1 | TRBD1 | ASSQGQGNGYT
NA | TRBV19 | NA | ASSIGGSYEQY
NA | TRBV4-1 | TRBD1 | ASSQDPGQGNEKLF
NA | TRBV7-3 | NA | ASSPQRVVDTEVF
NA | TRBV6-5 | TRBD1 | AIDRGGYEQY
NA | TRBV28 | TRBD1 | ASSGQGTIYEQY